The present entry profiles one T cell receptor (beta chain) with its context. Its matching antigen is unknown. CDR1 MNHEY and CDR2 SMNVEV come from the germline V gene (reference sequence). The CDR3 has 16 residues. The V end lost 4 bases, the J end lost 3 bases, and 18 bases lay between the germline ends. This record comes from a study of cytomegalovirus exposure and HLA in healthy donors. A multiplex PCR was run with 60 Vbeta primers and 13 Jbeta primers. Some clones are missing from TCRdb's copy, which holds only in-frame ones; the method was immunoSEQ multiplex PCR. The repertoire consists of over 150,000 clones, with 60% to 85% occurring once and the leading ten covering 7.4%. The study, taken as a whole, reports: Altogether, about 160 TCR beta chains were recorded as cytomegalovirus-associated. Relative to equally common others, HLA-associated TCR beta chains showed greater clonal expansion in a later analysis.

The sequenced material came from PBMCs. The chain couples TRBV27 to TRBJ1-2; TRBD1 might be the D (5 bases). This receptor was taken from a male donor in good health and CMV-seropositive. The CDR3 nucleotides are TGTGCCAGCAGTTCCCGCCGCGCGGGGCGGGACTATGGCTACACCTTC. It encodes CASSSRRAGRDYGYTF.